Below, one TCR beta chain is given with its context. The study ran its PCR with 60 Vbeta and 13 Jbeta primers. The method was immunoSEQ multiplex PCR; TCRdb's version includes in-frame clones alone and lacks a portion of them. The sample records roughly 180,000 clones, about three quarters being singletons. This record comes from a study of cytomegalovirus exposure and HLA in healthy donors. The V gene lost 3 bases and the J gene lost 6 bases, with 14 bases spanning the gap. CDR1 is SQVTM, CDR2 ANQGSEA, per germline. The CDR3 loop spans 13 amino acids. At the time of sampling, donors were nominally healthy, though unrecorded immune exposures were likely.

The sequence came from a man aged 45 to 65 in good health and CMV-seropositive. The gene calls are TRBV29-1 and TRBJ1-1; D uncertain. Specimen: PBMCs. CDR3 bases: TGCAGCGTTGACCTAGTCGCGGGATCTGAAGCTTTCTTT. Residues: CSVDLVAGSEAFF.